This is a list of T cell receptor beta chains from one sample in a study of regulatory T cells in long-lasting Graves disease. MiXCR, run by TCRdb on the multiplex PCR reads, gives a single entry per CDR3 protein. The repertoire consists of roughly 510,000 distinct CDR3 sequences, with more than 15% occurring once and the leading ten covering around 12%. The same data also went into a second study, on T cells in Graves' hyperthyroidism and ophthalmopathy.

The input for sequencing was peripheral blood mononuclear cells (PBMCs), taken at new diagnosis, from a patient treated with antithyroid drugs. These receptors originate from a man aged 18 to 30 with Graves disease. CDR3s include the opening cysteine and the closing phenylalanine or tryptophan.

cdr3_length,v_call,j_call,cdr3_aa
13,TRBV4-1,TRBJ2-1,CASSQTNRLEQFF
16,TRBV5-6,TRBJ2-3,CASSLGGVVLTDTQYF
13,TRBV30,TRBJ2-1,CAWEIAGVVEQFF
12,TRBV19,TRBJ1-2,CASSGPFYGYTF
14,TRBV27,TRBJ2-5,CASSPRPFQETQYF
22,TRBV28,TRBJ1-4,CASTHTWGIVGYKMATNEKLFF
17,TRBV20-1,TRBJ2-5,CSARPGTSGNHRETQYF
15,TRBV28,TRBJ2-1,CASRGLLSSYNEQFF
14,TRBV7-9,TRBJ1-5,CASSLAQGNQPQHF
15,TRBV7-9,TRBJ1-1,CASSTQTGANTEAFF
12,TRBV12-3/TRBV12-4,TRBJ2-3,CATAGYTDTQYF
15,TRBV27,TRBJ2-7,CASSPGTSGNYEQYF
14,TRBV30,TRBJ2-7,CAWSLGYSEYEQYF
16,TRBV20-1,TRBJ2-1,CSARVVSGRDGNEQFF
15,TRBV4-1,TRBJ2-7,CASSLLSRRETEQYF
13,TRBV18,TRBJ2-3,CASSPGITDTQYF
15,TRBV19,TRBJ2-2,CASSPGWGGTGELFF
15,TRBV7-2,TRBJ1-2,CASSFRGQGWNGYTF
15,TRBV5-8,TRBJ2-5,CASSATSGRAKTQYF
15,TRBV20-1,TRBJ2-3,CSAREPSLGTDTQYF
16,TRBV24-1,TRBJ2-1,CATSDPGLATGNEQFF
15,TRBV29-1,TRBJ2-3,CSVEDDRGFTDTQYF
16,TRBV9,TRBJ2-2,CASSTRGFSTTGELFF
14,TRBV7-9,TRBJ2-7,CASSPDRAPYEQYF
15,TRBV27,TRBJ2-3,CASSLNGGLPDTQYF
16,TRBV7-9,NA,CASSPTTGTSGETQYF
14,TRBV14,TRBJ2-1,CASSLRGKYNEQFF